The TCR beta chain described here comes from a study of human T cells and chemical hapten exposure. The wider study: Diphenylcyclopropenone, dosed weekly to the scalp, was given to patients throughout the roughly 25-week study.

Noted time point: pre-sensitization, week 0. Specified treatment: therapeutic diphenylcyclopropenone sensitization with weekly scalp DPC. Original processing methods: A per-sample median of around 88,000 TCRs was observed, with counts ranging from about 23,224 to 690,600. TCRdb ran MiXCR on the RACE reads and lists one entry per CDR3 protein. Here the V and J calls rest on TCRdb's processing, not on the authors' analysis. The sample lists fewer than 300,000 distinct CDR3 sequences, about 8.1% occurring once. Germline lookup yields CDR1 SGDLS and CDR2 YYNGEE. The CDR3 has 16 amino acids. Trimming shortened V by 2 bases and J by 2 bases, and 11 bases separated the two germline ends.

The origin of this receptor is a woman aged 40 to 50 with alopecia areata. Some clones in this sample may be carry-over from other donors' samples. The sequences come from whole blood, collected in connection with sensitization to the hapten diphenylcyclopropenone (DPC). The chain links TRBV9 to TRBJ2-6; unclear D gene. The CDR3 DNA is TGTGCCAGCAGCGTCCTGGAGTCGGCTGGGGCCAACGTCCTGACTTTC. As protein: CASSVLESAGANVLTF.